This T cell receptor (beta chain) was profiled in a study of T cell clusters in autoimmune cytopenias. Across the study: TRB sequencing had a median approximately 52,000 reads and approximately 2,200 distinct clonotypes per sample.

One tube held mixed TRB-A and TRB-B primer pools for touch-down PCR. TCRdb re-called the multiplex PCR reads, yielding one record per CDR3 amino acid sequence without DNA. The sample is made up of roughly 6,900 distinct CDR3 sequences, and the top ten hold around 20% of it. TRB amplification used 250 ng of peripheral blood genomic DNA. This clonotype is deemed medium-sized by its frequency. The same specimen was also included in a second study, on T cell repertoires in aging, cancer and after chemotherapy.

The sample taken for sequencing was peripheral blood. The TCR was taken from a human donor in good health.

CDR3: CSVEVAGSGEQFF. This sequence joins TRBV29-1 and TRBJ2-1; TCRdb's D gene call, TRBD2, goes unchecked for lack of DNA. This CDR3 is 13 amino acids long. Looked up from germline, CDR1 is SQVTM and CDR2 is ANQGSEA.